Included here is one T cell receptor beta chain sequence, with context. Antigen: not known. TCRdb's table, derived via immunoSEQ multiplex PCR, lists solely in-frame clones and lacks some. This sample has about 140,000 clones, with 85% to 95% found just once. The CDR3 has 16 amino acids. The ends lost 3 bases at V and 5 bases at J; junction bases unmatched: 7. The germline V gene has CDR1 SGHAT and CDR2 FQNNGV. This record belongs to a study of T cell responses to AZD1222 COVID-19 vaccine. Overall study findings and caveats: Vaccine-related CD4 TCRs covered spike, predominating at 160-218 and 743-854. Nearly half of spike-specific TCRs reportedly target variant regions that are unmutated in the B.1.351 and B.1.1.7 variants. Baseline seropositivity characterized only a handful of AZD1222 recipients.

The genes are TRBV11-2 and TRBJ1-1, with 12 bases identical to TRBD1. The source of this sequence is an adult in good health. Sample: peripheral blood, taken on day 0 of AZD1222 vaccination. The CDR3 bases are TGTGCCAGCAGCTTTCGGGACAGGGGGCGCGAAACTGAAGCTTTCTTT. It yields the protein CASSFRDRGRETEAFF. Combining the CDR3 with reference TRBV11-2 and TRBJ1-1 gives the whole variable domain EAGVAQSPRYKIIEKRQSVAFWCNPISGHATLYWYQQILGQGPKLLIQFQNNGVVDDSQLPKDRFSAERLKGVDSTLKIQPAKLEDSAVYLCASSFRDRGRETEAFFGQGTRLTVV.